The 11 T cell receptor beta chains reported below all come from one sample, sequenced in a study of cytomegalovirus exposure and HLA in healthy donors. PCR primers comprised 60 Vbeta and 13 Jbeta primers. TCRdb's copy holds only in-frame clones and misses some; the assay was immunoSEQ multiplex PCR. The sample includes tens of thousands of clones, roughly 71% seen only once; the top ten take about 23%. Specimen: PBMCs. These receptors came from a man over 45 in good health and CMV-seropositive.

This chain links TRBV6-5 with TRBJ2-7; 8 positions match TRBD2. The CDR3 length is 14 residues. V lost 0 bases and J lost 2; bases outside the gene matches: 0. Germline V CDR1 and CDR2: MNHEY, SVGAGI. The chain's CDR3 is CASSYSRGAYEQYF. The DNA of the CDR3 is TGTGCCAGCAGTTACTCGCGGGGGGCCTACGAGCAGTACTTC.

This clone has just a few counts. The chain combines TRBV4-3 with TRBJ2-1; TRBD1 matches at 7 bases. The germline gives CDR1 LGHNA, CDR2 YSLEER. CDR3 length: 17 amino acids. V was pared by 0 bases and J by 2 bases, with 7 bases of the junction left unmatched. DNA for the CDR3: TGCGCCAGCAGCCAAGAGCCCCCGGACAGGCCCTACAATGAGCAGTTCTTC. It is translated as CASSQEPPDRPYNEQFF.

The chain has TRBV5-1 and TRBJ2-7, with 7 bases that match TRBD1. The CDR3 spans 14 residues. The trim removed 0 bases at V and 7 bases at J, leaving 7 bases unmatched. Germline V gene lookup returns CDR1 SGHRS and CDR2 YFSETQ. This CDR3 reads CASSLDGQAGEQYF. CDR3 nucleotides: TGCGCCAGCAGCTTGGATGGACAGGCCGGGGAGCAGTACTTC.

This clone was seen at least ten times. The gene calls are TRBV19 and TRBJ2-1; TRBD1 might be the D (6 bases). The CDR3 runs 16 residues. CDR1 is LNHDA and CDR2 is SQIVND in the germline V gene (reference sequence). V lost 2 bases and J 8 bases, leaving 19 bases between the germline ends. CDR3 protein: CASSITPQGLSHEQFF. The CDR3 DNA follows: TGTGCCAGTAGTATAACCCCCCAGGGGCTCAGTCATGAGCAGTTCTTC.

V usage is TRBV27 and J usage is TRBJ1-2; 11 bases fit TRBD1. The CDR3 loop spans 15 amino acids. CDR1 and CDR2 (germline): MNHEY, SMNVEV (reference sequence). V shed 0 bases and J 8 bases; nucleotides not matched to a gene: 5. The CDR3 DNA is TGTGCCAGCAGTTTATCAGGGACAGGGGGATCGGGCTACACCTTC. Translation: CASSLSGTGGSGYTF.

The gene calls are TRBV4-1 and TRBJ1-6, with D unresolved. V gave up 3 bases and J gave up 9 bases, with 15 bases separating them. This CDR3 has 15 amino acids. Germline CDR1 and CDR2: MGHRA and YSYEKL. DNA of the CDR3: TGCGCCAGCAGCCAGACCCCGACATTACCTTCACCCCTCCACTTT. It codes for CASSQTPTLPSPLHF.

The V and J genes are TRBV7-9 and TRBJ1-2; TRBD1 agrees at 8 bases. CDR1 is SEHNR, CDR2 FQNEAQ, per germline (reference sequence). V lost 5 bases, J lost 5 bases, and 13 bases stayed unmatched. The CDR3 covers 16 residues. The CDR3 here is CASSAQSRRGHYGYTF. In DNA, the CDR3 is TGTGCCAGCAGCGCACAGAGTCGCAGGGGGCATTATGGCTACACCTTC.

The chain recombines TRBV5-5 with TRBJ2-1, with 12 positions matching TRBD1. J gave up 1 base and V 2 bases, and 7 bases lay outside the gene matches. The CDR3 has 18 residues. Germline CDR1 is SGHKS and CDR2 is YYEKEE (reference sequence). The DNA of the CDR3 is TGTGCCAGCAGCTTCGGGACAGGGGGCGAAGGGTCCTACAATGAGCAGTTCTTC. Amino acid sequence: CASSFGTGGEGSYNEQFF.

The chain recombines TRBV9 with TRBJ2-1; 9 bases match TRBD2. Germline assignment: CDR1 SGDLS and CDR2 YYNGEE. With 3 bases clipped from V and 4 bases from J, the junction kept 5 bases outside the gene matches. This CDR3 has 15 residues. CDR3 amino acids: CASSATSGGYNEQFF. CDR3 bases: TGTGCCAGCAGCGCGACTAGCGGTGGTTACAATGAGCAGTTCTTC.

This chain links TRBV4-3 with TRBJ1-5; TRBD1 agrees at 9 bases. Germline CDR1 is LGHNA and CDR2 is YSLEER. V shed 4 bases and J 4 bases; nucleotides not matched to a gene: 8. CDR3 length: 16 amino acids. The CDR3 bases are TGCGCCAGCAGCCCCTGGGCGACAGGGGGTAATCAGCCCCAGCATTTT. Translating it yields CASSPWATGGNQPQHF.

This clone showed up just a few times. This sequence joins TRBV9 and TRBJ2-7; 9 bases fit TRBD1. The CDR3 extends over 16 amino acids. Germline values: CDR1 SGDLS, CDR2 YYNGEE. With V trimmed by 0 bases and J by 7 bases, 11 bases remained unmatched. The CDR3 region is CASSVAATGGTGEQYF. The CDR3 DNA sequence: TGTGCCAGCAGCGTAGCGGCGACAGGGGGGACTGGAGAGCAGTACTTC.